Listed here are 25 T cell receptor beta chains from one sample, sequenced in a study of human versus mouse CDR3 diversity and MHC coevolution. Using immunoSEQ multiplex PCR, the repertoire was profiled, and TCRdb retains in-frame clones only, with some absent. The sample includes tens of thousands of clones, roughly 95% of them seen just once. Specimen: naive CD4+ T cells from blood. The subset denotes: CD45RO-negative CD62L-positive naive CD4 T cells. These receptors all stem from a person aged 30 to 69 in good health.

This clone came up a few times. The rearrangement links TRBV2 to TRBJ2-5; a possible D gene is TRBD1 (5 bases). The CDR3 spans 15 residues. V lost 1 base and J lost 5, with 14 bases in between. Germline V CDR1 and CDR2: SNHLY, FYNNEI. The CDR3 DNA follows: TGTGCCAGCAGTGAAGTAGGGGCCTTGTTTGAGACCCAGTACTTC. Its protein product is CASSEVGALFETQYF.

The chain is built from TRBV6-6 and TRBJ1-6, with D perhaps matching TRBD1 (5 bases). V was clipped by 6 bases and J by 9 bases, with 9 bases between them. Germline CDR1 reads MNHNY; CDR2 reads SVGAGI (reference sequence). The CDR3 length is 12 residues. The CDR3: CASRSQGSPLHF. CDR3 bases: TGTGCCAGCAGGTCCCAGGGTTCACCCCTCCACTTT.

This rearrangement joins TRBV19 to TRBJ2-5, with 8 nucleotides matching TRBD1. The end of the DNA is better explained by TRBJ2-7, so the J call may be wrong. This CDR3 contains 14 residues. Germline assignment: CDR1 LNHDA and CDR2 SQIVND (reference sequence). CDR3 in amino acids: CASSIGTGSYEQYF. The CDR3 DNA reads TGTGCCAGTAGTATTGGGACAGGCTCCTACGAGCAGTACTTC.

The rearrangement uses TRBV4-2 and TRBJ2-1; 7 bases line up with TRBD1. The germline CDR1 and CDR2 sequences are LGHNA and YNFKEQ. The CDR3 runs 17 residues. Trimming took 3 bases from V and 3 from J; bases not matched to a gene: 11. CDR3 residues: CASSHQLGDSSYNEQFF. The CDR3 coding sequence is TGTGCCAGCAGCCATCAGCTTGGGGACAGCAGCTACAATGAGCAGTTCTTC.

This clone was detected once. The sample has other DNA sequences that encode this CDR3 too. The chain combines TRBV5-1 with TRBJ2-2, with D possibly being TRBD1 (6 bases). CDR3 length: 15 residues. Germline V gene data show CDR1 as SGHRS and CDR2 as YFSETQ. The V gene lost 2 bases and the J gene lost 0 bases, with 8 bases spanning the gap. CDR3 sequence: CASSFRTANTGELFF. The CDR3 DNA reads as TGCGCCAGCAGCTTTAGGACAGCGAACACCGGGGAGCTGTTTTTT.

This chain uses TRBV27 with TRBJ2-1, with 9 positions matching TRBD1. The CDR3 length is 15 residues. V dropped 7 bases and J dropped 4; count of bases not matched to a gene: 8. In germline, CDR1 is MNHEY, CDR2 SMNVEV (reference sequence). The CDR3 coding sequence is TGTGCCAGCACAACCCCTGGACAGGGGTACAATGAGCAGTTCTTC. This codes for CASTTPGQGYNEQFF.

V is TRBV18 and J is TRBJ1-1, with D perhaps TRBD1 (5 bases). The CDR3 is made up of 13 amino acids. V lost 1 base and J lost 5, with 8 bases in between. The germline gives CDR1 KGHSH, CDR2 LQKENI. The CDR3 spells CASSPQGRTEAFF. As DNA, the CDR3 is TGTGCCAGCTCACCACAGGGGCGGACTGAAGCTTTCTTT.

The chain joins TRBV5-4 to TRBJ2-5, with D perhaps TRBD2 (6 bases). V lost 2 bases to trimming and J lost 7 bases, with 15 bases between them. The CDR3 loop spans 14 amino acids. CDR1 is SGHNT and CDR2 is YYREEE in the germline V gene (reference sequence). The CDR3 loop reads CASSFGGPGRTQYF. The CDR3 DNA follows: TGTGCCAGCAGCTTCGGGGGTCCGGGTCGGACCCAGTACTTC.

A single count supports this clone. The junction shows a germline mismatch at one end, possibly a read error. V usage is TRBV7-7 and J usage is TRBJ2-5, with TRBD1 matching 10 bases. CDR3 length: 15 amino acids. The germline V gene encodes CDR1 SSHAT and CDR2 FNYEAQ (reference sequence). The CDR3 DNA reads TGTGCTAGCAGCTTAGTAGGGACAGGGGAAGAGACCCAGTACTTC. Translating gives CASSLVGTGEETQYF.

J is TRBJ2-5 and V is TRBV5-4; D may be TRBD2 (6 bases). The germline CDR1 and CDR2 sequences are SGHNT and YYREEE (reference sequence). This CDR3 comprises 14 residues. The V gene lost 0 bases and the J gene lost 2 bases, with 8 bases spanning the gap. This CDR3 reads CASSLGGLQETQYF. CDR3 bases: TGTGCCAGCAGCTTGGGGGGACTTCAAGAGACCCAGTACTTC.

This rearrangement joins TRBV28 to TRBJ1-1; the D gene is possibly TRBD1 (6 bases). CDR3 length equals 17 residues. CDR1 is MDHEN and CDR2 is SYDVKM in the germline V gene. The V end lost 6 bases, the J end lost 8 bases, and 28 bases lay between the germline ends. The CDR3 bases are TGTGCCAGCAGGAGACAGGACCGGCTGAGCTTTGGGGCAGAAGCTTTCTTT. Amino acids: CASRRQDRLSFGAEAFF.

The chain employs TRBV7-3 and TRBJ1-1; TRBD1 matches at 8 bases. The CDR3 contains 13 residues. Germline V gene lookup returns CDR1 SGHTA and CDR2 FQGTGA. The trim removed 2 bases at V and 6 bases at J, leaving 2 bases unmatched. CDR3 in amino acids: CASSLDRGAEAFF. CDR3 in DNA: TGTGCCAGCAGCTTAGACAGGGGTGCTGAAGCTTTCTTT.

This clone occurred once. V and J are TRBV9 and TRBJ2-7, with TRBD1 identical over 9 bases. V trimming: 3 bases; J trimming: 5 bases; junction bases outside the gene matches: 9. The CDR3 has 15 amino acids. The V gene's germline CDR1 is SGDLS and CDR2 YYNGEE. The CDR3 coding sequence is TGTGCCAGCAGCGCCGGGGGACAGGGTAGGAACGAGCAGTACTTC. Amino acids: CASSAGGQGRNEQYF.

The chain joins TRBV7-9 to TRBJ2-5; D is uncertain. Germline V gives CDR1 SEHNR, CDR2 FQNEAQ (reference sequence). The CDR3 runs 13 residues. The V end lost 1 base, the J end lost 4 bases, and 7 bases lay between the germline ends. The CDR3 sequence: CASSLVPLETQYF. The CDR3 region has the DNA TGTGCCAGCAGCTTAGTCCCGTTAGAGACCCAGTACTTC. Combining the CDR3 with reference TRBV7-9 and TRBJ2-5 gives the whole variable domain DTGVSQNPRHKITKRGQNVTFRCDPISEHNRLYWYRQTLGQGPEFLTYFQNEAQLEKSRLLSDRFSAERPKGSFSTLEIQRTEQGDSAMYLCASSLVPLETQYFGPGTRLLVL.

The chain employs TRBV9 and TRBJ1-1; 7 nucleotides align to TRBD1. The CDR3 covers 15 residues. The V segment lost 6 bases and the J segment 1 base; nucleotides outside the gene matches: 9. Germline CDR1 is SGDLS and CDR2 is YYNGEE. CDR3 DNA: TGTGCCAGCAACCCTCCGGGGACAGAGAACACTGAAGCTTTCTTT. It encodes CASNPPGTENTEAFF.

This chain joins TRBV6-6 and TRBJ2-1, with D possibly matching TRBD2 (6 bases). V dropped 6 bases and J dropped 7 bases, with 19 bases sitting between them. The CDR3 is 15 amino acids. CDR1 and CDR2 (germline): MNHNY, SVGAGI (reference sequence). CDR3 region: CASSPWDFLGNEQFF. The CDR3 DNA reads TGTGCCAGCAGCCCCTGGGACTTTCTTGGGAATGAGCAGTTCTTC.

The chain has TRBV5-1 and TRBJ1-6; 9 nucleotides match TRBD1. The CDR3 loop spans 17 amino acids. Looked up from germline, CDR1 is SGHRS and CDR2 is YFSETQ. V trimming: 2 bases; J trimming: 6 bases; junction bases outside the gene matches: 9. CDR3 in DNA: TGCGCCAGCAGCTTCGGGACAGGGTCGTTACTTAATTCACCCCTCCACTTT. This encodes CASSFGTGSLLNSPLHF.

This clone has a single count. The chain carries TRBV12-5 and TRBJ2-5; TRBD1 aligns across 8 bases. Near its end, the DNA agrees better with TRBJ2-7, so the J call may be wrong. Germline V CDR1 and CDR2: LGHNT, FRNRAP. The CDR3 has 13 residues. This chain's CDR3 is CASVPTGDGEQYF. The CDR3 nucleotides are TGTGCTAGTGTCCCGACAGGGGACGGCGAGCAGTACTTC.

This chain uses TRBV5-4 with TRBJ1-2, with D perhaps matching TRBD1 (5 bases). Trimming took 9 bases from V and 2 from J, leaving 26 bases between them. CDR1 and CDR2 from the germline V gene are SGHNT and YYREEE (reference sequence). This CDR3 comprises 17 residues. The CDR3 sequence is CATAGGEGGVRNYGYTF. CDR3 coding DNA: TGTGCCACAGCTGGGGGGGAGGGAGGTGTGAGGAACTATGGCTACACCTTC. The variable domain in full, completed from reference TRBV5-4 and TRBJ1-2, reads ETGVTQSPTHLIKTRGQQVTLRCSSQSGHNTVSWYQQALGQGPQFIFQYYREEENGRGNFPPRFSGLQFPNYSSELNVNALELDDSALYLCATAGGEGGVRNYGYTFGSGTRLTVV.

The chain recombines TRBV5-1 with TRBJ2-2; 7 bases are shared with TRBD2. The CDR3 has 15 residues. J lost 1 base, V lost 4 bases, and 4 bases had no gene match. The germline V gene encodes CDR1 SGHRS and CDR2 YFSETQ. CDR3 loop: CASSRTSRNTGELFF. CDR3 in DNA: TGCGCCAGCAGCCGGACTAGTCGGAACACCGGGGAGCTGTTTTTT. The complete variable domain, with remaining parts taken from reference TRBV5-1 and TRBJ2-2, reads KAGVTQTPRYLIKTRGQQVTLSCSPISGHRSVSWYQQTPGQGLQFLFEYFSETQRNKGNFPGRFSGRQFSNSRSEMNVSTLELGDSALYLCASSRTSRNTGELFFGEGSRLTVL.

The V gene is TRBV4-1, the J gene TRBJ2-2, with 8 nucleotides matching TRBD1. With V trimmed by 2 bases and J by 3 bases, 23 bases remained unmatched. The germline gives CDR1 MGHRA, CDR2 YSYEKL. The CDR3 length is 22 residues. The CDR3 DNA reads as TGCGCCAGCAGCCAACCCATGACAGGGGCAAAACTAAGTTCCTCGGACACCGGGGAGCTGTTTTTT. Its protein product is CASSQPMTGAKLSSSDTGELFF.

The V gene is TRBV29-1, the J gene TRBJ2-4; TRBD1 agrees at 7 bases. Trimming took 5 bases from V and 0 from J; bases not matched to a gene: 7. This CDR3 spans 15 amino acids. Looked up from germline, CDR1 is SQVTM and CDR2 is ANQGSEA. CDR3: CSVSDRDIAKNIQYF. The CDR3 DNA reads TGCAGCGTTTCCGACAGGGACATAGCCAAAAACATTCAGTACTTC.

CDR3 region: CASSLQGVETQYF. The CDR3 nucleotides are TGTGCCAGCAGCCTGCAGGGGGTCGAGACCCAGTACTTC. This chain links TRBV6-1 with TRBJ2-5; 7 bases align to TRBD1. This CDR3 comprises 13 residues. The germline CDR1 and CDR2 sequences are MNHNS and SASEGT. V shed 6 bases and J 5 bases; nucleotides not matched to a gene: 6.

The chain has TRBV9 and TRBJ2-1; 12 bases agree with TRBD2. The CDR3 runs to 15 residues. Germline V CDR1 and CDR2: SGDLS, YYNGEE. The V segment lost 3 bases and the J segment 5 bases; nucleotides outside the gene matches: 3. The CDR3 bases are TGTGCCAGCAGCGAGACTAGCGGGAGCCACAATGAGCAGTTCTTC. It specifies CASSETSGSHNEQFF.

V usage is TRBV5-4 and J usage is TRBJ2-2, with D possibly matching TRBD2 (6 bases). The CDR3 sequence is 14 residues long. Germline loops: CDR1 SGHNT, CDR2 YYREEE (reference sequence). Trimming stripped 4 bases from V and 1 base from J, with 8 bases between. CDR3 nucleotide sequence: TGTGCCAGCAGCAGGGACTGGAACACCGGGGAGCTGTTTTTT. Its translation: CASSRDWNTGELFF.